This T cell receptor beta chain was recovered during a study of OX40 agonist ivuxolimab in advanced cancers. Overall study: Dosing consisted of intravenous ivuxolimab at 0.01 to 10 mg/kg every 2 weeks. The dose-escalation cohort had hepatocellular carcinoma, melanoma, renal cell or head and neck cancer. Three patients, one with hepatocellular carcinoma and two with cutaneous melanoma, achieved partial responses.

Profiling relied on immunoSEQ multiplex PCR, and the TCRdb table lists in-frame clones only, not all of them. The data show tens of thousands of clones, roughly 84% seen once. V was pared by 1 base and J by 8 bases, with 8 bases between. The CDR3 contains 12 residues. Germline lookup yields CDR1 MGHDK and CDR2 SYGVNS. This clone was seen only a few times. The chain couples TRBV25-1 to TRBJ1-2; D is undetermined. Sequenced here: CD4+ or CD8+ T cells sorted from blood, sampled in a trial of the OX40 agonist ivuxolimab. This clonotype was sampled from an adult with an advanced solid tumor such as melanoma, head and neck, liver or kidney cancer. This CDR3 reads CASSEWAGGYTF. The DNA of the CDR3 is TGTGCCAGCAGTGAATGGGCAGGAGGCTACACCTTC.